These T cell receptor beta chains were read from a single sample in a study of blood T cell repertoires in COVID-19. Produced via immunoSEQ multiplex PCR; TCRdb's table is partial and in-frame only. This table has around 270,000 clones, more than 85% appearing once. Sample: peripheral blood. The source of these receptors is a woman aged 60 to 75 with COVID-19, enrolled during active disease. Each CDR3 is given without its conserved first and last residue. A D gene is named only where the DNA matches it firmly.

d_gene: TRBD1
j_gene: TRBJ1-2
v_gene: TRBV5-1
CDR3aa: ASMPDRANYGYT

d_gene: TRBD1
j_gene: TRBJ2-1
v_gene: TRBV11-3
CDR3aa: ASSLIDRDEQF

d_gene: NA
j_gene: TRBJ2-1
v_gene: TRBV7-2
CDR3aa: ASSFDRSGEQF

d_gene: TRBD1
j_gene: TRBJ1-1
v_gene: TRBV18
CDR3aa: ASSQDRGNTEAF

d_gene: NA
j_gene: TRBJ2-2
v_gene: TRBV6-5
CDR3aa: ASSRLIPETGELF

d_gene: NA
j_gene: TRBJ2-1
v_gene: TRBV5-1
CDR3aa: ASSGSYEQF

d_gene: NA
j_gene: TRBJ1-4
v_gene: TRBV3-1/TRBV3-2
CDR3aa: ASHSGLMGEKLF

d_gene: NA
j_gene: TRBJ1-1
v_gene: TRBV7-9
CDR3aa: ASSRSGPFEAF

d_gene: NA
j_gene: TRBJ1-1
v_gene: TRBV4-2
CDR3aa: ASSQDPGREVNTEAF

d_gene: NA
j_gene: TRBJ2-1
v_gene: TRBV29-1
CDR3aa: SVERWESVVNEQF

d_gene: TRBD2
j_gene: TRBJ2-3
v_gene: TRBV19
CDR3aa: ASSRTGLAGTDTQY

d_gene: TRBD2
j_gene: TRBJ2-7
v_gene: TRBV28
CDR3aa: ASRIPRGAYEQY